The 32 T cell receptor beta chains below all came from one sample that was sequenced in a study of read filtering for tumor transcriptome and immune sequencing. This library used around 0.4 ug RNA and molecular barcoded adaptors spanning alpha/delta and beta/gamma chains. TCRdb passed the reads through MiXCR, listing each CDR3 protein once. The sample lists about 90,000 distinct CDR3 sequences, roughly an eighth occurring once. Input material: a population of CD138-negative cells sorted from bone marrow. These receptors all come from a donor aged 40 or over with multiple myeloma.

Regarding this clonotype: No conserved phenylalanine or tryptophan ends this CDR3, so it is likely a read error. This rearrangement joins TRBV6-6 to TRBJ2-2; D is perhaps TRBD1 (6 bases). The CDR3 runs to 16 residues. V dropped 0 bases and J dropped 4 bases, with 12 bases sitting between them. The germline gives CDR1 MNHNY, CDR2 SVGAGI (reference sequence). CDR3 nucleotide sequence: TGTGCCAGCAGTTACTCCGCAGGGGCGGGCACCGGGGAGCTGTTTTCT. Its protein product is CASSYSAGAGTGELFS.

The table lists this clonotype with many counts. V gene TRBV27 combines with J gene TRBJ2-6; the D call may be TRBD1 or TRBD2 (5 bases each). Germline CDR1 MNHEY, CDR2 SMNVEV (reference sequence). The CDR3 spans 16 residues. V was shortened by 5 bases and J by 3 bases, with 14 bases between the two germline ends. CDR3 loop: CASSARGAGGANVLTF. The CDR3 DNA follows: TGTGCCAGCAGTGCACGAGGGGCCGGTGGGGCCAACGTCCTGACTTTC.

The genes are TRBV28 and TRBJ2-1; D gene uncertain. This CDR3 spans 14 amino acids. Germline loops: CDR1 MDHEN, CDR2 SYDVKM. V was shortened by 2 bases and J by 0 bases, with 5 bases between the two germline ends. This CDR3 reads CASSLVGSYNEQFF. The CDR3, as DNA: TGTGCCAGCAGTTTAGTCGGCTCCTACAATGAGCAGTTCTTC.

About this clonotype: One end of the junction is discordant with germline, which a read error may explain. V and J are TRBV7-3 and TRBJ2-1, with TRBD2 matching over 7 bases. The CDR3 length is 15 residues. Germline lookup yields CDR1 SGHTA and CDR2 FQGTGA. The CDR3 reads CASSLVRGSGNEQSF. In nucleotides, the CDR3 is TGTGCCAGCAGCTTAGTCCGCGGGAGTGGCAATGAGCAGTCCTTC.

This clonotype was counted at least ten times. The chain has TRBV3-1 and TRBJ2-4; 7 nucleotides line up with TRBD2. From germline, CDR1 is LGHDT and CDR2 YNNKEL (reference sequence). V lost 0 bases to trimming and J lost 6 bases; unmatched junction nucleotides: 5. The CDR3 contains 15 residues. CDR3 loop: CASSQDPLAGNIQYF. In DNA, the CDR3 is TGTGCCAGCAGCCAAGATCCGTTAGCGGGAAACATTCAGTACTTC.

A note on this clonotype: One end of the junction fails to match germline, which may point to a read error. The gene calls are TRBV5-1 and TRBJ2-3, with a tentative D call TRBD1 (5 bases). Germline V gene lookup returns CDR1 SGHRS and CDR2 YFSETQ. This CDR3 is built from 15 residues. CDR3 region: CASSLAPGLTDTRYF. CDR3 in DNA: TGCGCCAGCAGCTTGGCACCAGGGCTAACAGATACGCGGTATTTT.

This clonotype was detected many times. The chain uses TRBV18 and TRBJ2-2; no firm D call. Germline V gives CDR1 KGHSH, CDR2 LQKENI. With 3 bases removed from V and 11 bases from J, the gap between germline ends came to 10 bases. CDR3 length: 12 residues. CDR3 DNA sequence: TGTGCCAGCTCACCGTCGGATTTTGAGCTGTTTTTT. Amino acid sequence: CASSPSDFELFF.

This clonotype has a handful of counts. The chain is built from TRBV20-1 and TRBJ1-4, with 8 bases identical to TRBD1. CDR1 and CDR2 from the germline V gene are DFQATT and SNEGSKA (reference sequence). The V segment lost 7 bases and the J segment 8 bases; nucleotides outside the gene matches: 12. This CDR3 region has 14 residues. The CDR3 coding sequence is TGCAGTGATAAGTACAGGGGGACATACGAAAAACTGTTTTTT. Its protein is CSDKYRGTYEKLFF.

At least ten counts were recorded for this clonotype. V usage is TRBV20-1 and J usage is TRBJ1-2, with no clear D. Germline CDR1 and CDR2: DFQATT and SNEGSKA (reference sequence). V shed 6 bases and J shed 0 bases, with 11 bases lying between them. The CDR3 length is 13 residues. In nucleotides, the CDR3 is TGCAGTGCGCCGGACTTTGCTAACTATGGCTACACCTTC. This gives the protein CSAPDFANYGYTF.

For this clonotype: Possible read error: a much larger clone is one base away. The CDR3 sequence is CASSPWTESYEQYF. CDR3 in DNA: TGTGCCAGCAGCCCTTGGACAGAGTCCTACGAGCAGTACTTC. The chain is built from TRBV11-3 and TRBJ2-7, with a possible D match to TRBD1 (6 bases). Trimming removed 5 bases at V and 1 base at J, with 12 bases between. Germline V gives CDR1 SGHNT, CDR2 YENEEA. This CDR3 has 14 residues.

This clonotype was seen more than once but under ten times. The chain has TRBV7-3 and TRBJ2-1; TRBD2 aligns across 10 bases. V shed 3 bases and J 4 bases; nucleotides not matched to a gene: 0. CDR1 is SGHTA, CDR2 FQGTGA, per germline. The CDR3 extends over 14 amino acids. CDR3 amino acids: CASSFSGGYNEQFF. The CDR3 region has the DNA TGTGCCAGCAGCTTTAGCGGGGGGTACAATGAGCAGTTCTTC.

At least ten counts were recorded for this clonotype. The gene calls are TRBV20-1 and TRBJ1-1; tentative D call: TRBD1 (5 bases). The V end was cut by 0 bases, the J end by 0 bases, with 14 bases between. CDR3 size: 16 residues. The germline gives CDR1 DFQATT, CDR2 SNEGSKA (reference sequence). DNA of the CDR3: TGCAGTGCTAGAGATGGCGGGGGGGGGATGAACACTGAAGCTTTCTTT. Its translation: CSARDGGGGMNTEAFF.

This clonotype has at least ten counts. The CDR3 here is CASSYPGQGGGEQYF. The CDR3 DNA reads as TGTGCCAGCAGTTACCCGGGACAGGGTGGGGGCGAGCAGTACTTC. V is TRBV6-6 and J is TRBJ2-7; 9 nucleotides line up with TRBD1. The trim removed 2 bases at V and 6 bases at J, leaving 8 bases unmatched. Germline V lookup: CDR1 MNHNY, CDR2 SVGAGI (reference sequence). CDR3 length: 15 residues.

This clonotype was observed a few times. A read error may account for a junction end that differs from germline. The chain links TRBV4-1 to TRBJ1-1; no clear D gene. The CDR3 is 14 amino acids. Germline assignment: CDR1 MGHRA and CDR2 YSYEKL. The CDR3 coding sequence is TGCGCCAGTAGCCATAGGAAAGAGAACACTGAAGCTTTCTTT. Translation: CASSHRKENTEAFF.

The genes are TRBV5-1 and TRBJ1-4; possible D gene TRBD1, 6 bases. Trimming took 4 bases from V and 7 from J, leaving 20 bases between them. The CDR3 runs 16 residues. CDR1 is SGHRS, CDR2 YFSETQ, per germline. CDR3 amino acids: CASSPSGGGLREKLFF. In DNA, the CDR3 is TGCGCCAGCAGCCCCTCGGGAGGGGGGCTACGTGAAAAACTGTTTTTT.

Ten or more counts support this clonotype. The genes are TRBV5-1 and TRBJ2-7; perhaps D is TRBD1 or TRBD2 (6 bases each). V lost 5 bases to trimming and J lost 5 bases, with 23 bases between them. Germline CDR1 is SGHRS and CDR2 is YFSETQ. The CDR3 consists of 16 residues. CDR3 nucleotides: TGCGCCAGCAGGTTTGAGGAGGGCGGAGGGACAAACGAGCAGTACTTC. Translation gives CASRFEEGGGTNEQYF.

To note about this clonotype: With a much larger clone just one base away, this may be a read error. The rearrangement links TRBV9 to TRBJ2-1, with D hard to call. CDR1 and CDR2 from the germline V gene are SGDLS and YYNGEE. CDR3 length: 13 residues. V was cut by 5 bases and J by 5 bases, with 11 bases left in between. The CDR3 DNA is TGTGCCAGCAGACCCCCTTCCCACAATGAGCAGTTCTTC. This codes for CASRPPSHNEQFF.

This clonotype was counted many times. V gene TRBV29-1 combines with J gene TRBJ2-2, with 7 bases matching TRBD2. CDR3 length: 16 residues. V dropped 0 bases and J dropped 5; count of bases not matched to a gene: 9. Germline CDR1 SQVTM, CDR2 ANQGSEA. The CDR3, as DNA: TGCAGCGTTGAAGATCTAGGAAGGGGAGGGACCGGGGAGCTGTTTTTT. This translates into CSVEDLGRGGTGELFF.

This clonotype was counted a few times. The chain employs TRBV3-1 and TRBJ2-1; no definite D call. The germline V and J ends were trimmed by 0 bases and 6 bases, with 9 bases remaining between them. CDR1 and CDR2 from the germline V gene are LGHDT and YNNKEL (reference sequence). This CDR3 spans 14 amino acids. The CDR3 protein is CASSQEEKVNEQFF. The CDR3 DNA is TGTGCCAGCAGCCAAGAGGAGAAGGTCAATGAGCAGTTCTTC.

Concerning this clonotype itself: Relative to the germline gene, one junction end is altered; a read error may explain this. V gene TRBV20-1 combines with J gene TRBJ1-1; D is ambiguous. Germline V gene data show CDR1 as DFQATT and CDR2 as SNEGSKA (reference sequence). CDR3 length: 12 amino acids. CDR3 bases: TGCAGTGCTCTCGGACCGAACACTGAAGCTCTCTTT. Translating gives CSALGPNTEALF.

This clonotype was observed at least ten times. For the CDR3, the DNA is TGTGCCAGCAGTTTAGGGACAGGGGGCACTGAAGCTTTCTTT. Protein: CASSLGTGGTEAFF. The gene calls are TRBV28 and TRBJ1-1; 11 bases are shared with TRBD1. With 2 bases clipped from V and 4 bases from J, the junction kept 0 bases outside the gene matches. The length of the CDR3 is 14 residues. CDR1 and CDR2 from the germline V gene are MDHEN and SYDVKM.

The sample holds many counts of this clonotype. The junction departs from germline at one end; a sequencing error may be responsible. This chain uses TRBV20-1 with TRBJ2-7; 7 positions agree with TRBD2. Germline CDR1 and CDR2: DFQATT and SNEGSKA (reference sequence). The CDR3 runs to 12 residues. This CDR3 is CSTSEYSYEQYF. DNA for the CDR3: TGCAGTACTAGCGAGTACTCCTACGAGCAGTACTTC.

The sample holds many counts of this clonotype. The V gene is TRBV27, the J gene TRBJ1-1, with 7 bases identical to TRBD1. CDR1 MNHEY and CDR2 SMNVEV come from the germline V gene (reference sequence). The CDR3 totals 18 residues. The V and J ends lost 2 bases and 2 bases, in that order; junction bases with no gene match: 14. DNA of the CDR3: TGTGCCAGCAGTTTAGCCGCCTGGCAGGGGGGAAGAAACACTGAAGCTTTCTTT. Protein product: CASSLAAWQGGRNTEAFF.

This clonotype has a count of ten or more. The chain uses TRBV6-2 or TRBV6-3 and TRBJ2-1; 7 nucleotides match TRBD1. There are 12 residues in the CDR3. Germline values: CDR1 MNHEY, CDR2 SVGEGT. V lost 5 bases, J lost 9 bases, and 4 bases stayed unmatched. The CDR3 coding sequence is TGTGCCAGCAGTCCACGGACAGGTGAGCAGTTCTTC. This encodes CASSPRTGEQFF.

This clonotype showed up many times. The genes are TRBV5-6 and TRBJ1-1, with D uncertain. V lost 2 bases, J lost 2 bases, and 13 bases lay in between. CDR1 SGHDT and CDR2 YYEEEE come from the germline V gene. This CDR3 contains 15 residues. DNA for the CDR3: TGTGCCAGCAGCTTCTTGACATTAGGAAACACTGAAGCTTTCTTT. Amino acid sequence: CASSFLTLGNTEAFF.

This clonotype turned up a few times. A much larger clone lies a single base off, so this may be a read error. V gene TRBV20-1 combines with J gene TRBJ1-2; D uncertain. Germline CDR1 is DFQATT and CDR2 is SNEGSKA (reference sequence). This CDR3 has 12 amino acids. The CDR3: CSAKDGSYGHTF. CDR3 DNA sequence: TGCAGTGCTAAGGACGGTTCCTATGGCCACACCTTC.

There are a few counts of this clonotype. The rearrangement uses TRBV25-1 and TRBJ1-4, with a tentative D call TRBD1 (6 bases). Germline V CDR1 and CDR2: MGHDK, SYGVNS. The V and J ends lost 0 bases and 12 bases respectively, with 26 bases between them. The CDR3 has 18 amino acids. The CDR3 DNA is TGTGCCAGCAGTGAATATATCGGGGGCCTCAGGCCTGAAGGGCAACTGTTTTTT. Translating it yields CASSEYIGGLRPEGQLFF.

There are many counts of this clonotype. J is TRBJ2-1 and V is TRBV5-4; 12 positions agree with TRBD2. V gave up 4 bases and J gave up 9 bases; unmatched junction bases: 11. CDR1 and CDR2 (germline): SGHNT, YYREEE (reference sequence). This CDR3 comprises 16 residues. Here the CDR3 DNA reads TGTGCCAGCAGCCCTAAGACTAGCGGGAGCTATGGTGAGCAGTTCTTC. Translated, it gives CASSPKTSGSYGEQFF.

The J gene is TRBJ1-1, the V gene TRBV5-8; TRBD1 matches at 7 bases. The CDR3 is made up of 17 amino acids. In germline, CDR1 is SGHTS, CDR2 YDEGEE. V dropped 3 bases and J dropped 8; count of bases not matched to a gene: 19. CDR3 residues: CASSSGTAVGVFKEAFF. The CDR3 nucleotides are TGTGCCAGCAGCTCGGGGACAGCCGTGGGTGTATTCAAGGAAGCTTTCTTT.

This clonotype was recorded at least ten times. The CDR3 nucleotides read TGCAGTGCTATTCCGCGACAGGGTGGCAATCAGCCCCAGCATTTT. This encodes CSAIPRQGGNQPQHF. The gene calls are TRBV20-1 and TRBJ1-5; the match to TRBD1 covers 7 bases. V gave up 4 bases and J gave up 2 bases; unmatched junction bases: 8. Germline V gene data show CDR1 as DFQATT and CDR2 as SNEGSKA (reference sequence). This CDR3 spans 15 amino acids.

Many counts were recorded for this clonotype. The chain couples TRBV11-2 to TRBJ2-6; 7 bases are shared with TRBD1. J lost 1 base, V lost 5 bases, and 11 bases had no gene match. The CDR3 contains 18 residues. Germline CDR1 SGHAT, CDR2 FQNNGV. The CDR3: CASSKIPGQKSGANVLTF. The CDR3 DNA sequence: TGTGCCAGCAGCAAGATTCCGGGACAGAAATCTGGGGCCAACGTCCTGACTTTC.

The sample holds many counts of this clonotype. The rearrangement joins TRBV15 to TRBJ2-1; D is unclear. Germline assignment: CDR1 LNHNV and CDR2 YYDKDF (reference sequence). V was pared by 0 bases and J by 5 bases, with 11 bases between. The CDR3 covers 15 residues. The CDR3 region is CATSRDGAPNNEQFF. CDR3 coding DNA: TGTGCCACCAGCAGAGATGGAGCGCCCAACAATGAGCAGTTCTTC. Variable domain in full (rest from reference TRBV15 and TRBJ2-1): DAMVIQNPRYQVTQFGKPVTLSCSQTLNHNVMYWYQQKSSQAPKLLFHYYDKDFNNEADTPDNFQSRRPNTSFCFLDIRSPGLGDTAMYLCATSRDGAPNNEQFFGPGTRLTVL.